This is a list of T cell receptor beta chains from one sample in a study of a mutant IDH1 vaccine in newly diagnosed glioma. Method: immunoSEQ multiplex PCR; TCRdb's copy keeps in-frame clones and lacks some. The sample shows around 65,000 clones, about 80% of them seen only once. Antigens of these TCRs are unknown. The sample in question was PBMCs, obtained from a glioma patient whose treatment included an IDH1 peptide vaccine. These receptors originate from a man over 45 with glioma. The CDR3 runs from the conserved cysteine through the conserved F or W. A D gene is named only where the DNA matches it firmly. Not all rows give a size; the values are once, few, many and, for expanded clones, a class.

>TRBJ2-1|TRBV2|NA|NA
CASQQERGGGEQFF
TGTGCCAGCCAACAGGAGAGAGGCGGCGGAGAGCAGTTCTTC
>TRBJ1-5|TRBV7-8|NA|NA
CASSLWAGGSQPQHF
TGTGCCAGCAGCTTATGGGCAGGCGGAAGTCAGCCCCAGCATTTT
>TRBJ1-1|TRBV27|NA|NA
CASSSRGNTEAFF
TGTGCCAGCAGTTCGAGGGGTAACACTGAAGCTTTCTTT
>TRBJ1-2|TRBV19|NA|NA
CASSIWYGYTF
TGTGCCAGTTCGATTTGGTATGGCTACACCTTC
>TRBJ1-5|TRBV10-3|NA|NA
CAISMDGNQPQHF
TGTGCCATCAGTATGGACGGTAATCAGCCCCAGCATTTT
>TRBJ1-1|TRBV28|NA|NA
CASSQVGHTEAFF
TGTGCCAGCAGCCAGGTGGGTCACACTGAAGCTTTCTTT
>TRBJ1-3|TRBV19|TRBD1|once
CASSFTGVSGNTIYF
TGTGCCAGTAGTTTCACAGGGGTCTCTGGAAACACCATATATTTT
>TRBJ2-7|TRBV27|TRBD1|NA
CASSHGTAYEQYF
TGTGCCAGCAGCCATGGGACAGCCTACGAGCAGTACTTC
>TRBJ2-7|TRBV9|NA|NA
CASGGEGSQYF
TGTGCCTCTGGGGGAGAGGGATCGCAGTACTTC
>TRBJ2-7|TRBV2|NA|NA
CASSEGPAGFWDF
TGTGCCAGCAGTGAAGGCCCAGCAGGATTCTGGGACTTC
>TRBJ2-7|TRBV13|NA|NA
CASSRPGGALYEQYF
TGTGCCAGCAGCCGCCCGGGGGGCGCGTTGTACGAGCAGTACTTC
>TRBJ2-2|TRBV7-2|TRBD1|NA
CASSRDRVTGELFF
TGTGCCAGCAGCCGTGACAGGGTCACCGGGGAGCTGTTTTTT
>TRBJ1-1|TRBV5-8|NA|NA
CASSLVGEAFF
TGTGCCAGCAGCTTGGTGGGGGAAGCTTTCTTT
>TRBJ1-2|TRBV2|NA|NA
CASSPSGTFNYGYTF
TGTGCCAGCAGTCCCTCCGGGACTTTTAACTATGGCTACACCTTC
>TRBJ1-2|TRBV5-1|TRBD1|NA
CASSPGQGGGGYTF
TGCGCCAGCAGCCCTGGACAGGGCGGGGGGGGCTACACCTTC
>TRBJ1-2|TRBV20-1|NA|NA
CSALFGGYTF
TGCAGTGCCCTGTTCGGGGGCTACACCTTC
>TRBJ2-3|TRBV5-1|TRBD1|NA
CASSYRGLGADTQYF
TGCGCCAGCAGTTACAGGGGCTTGGGGGCAGATACGCAGTATTTT
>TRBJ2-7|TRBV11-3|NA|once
CASSLRVYEQYF
TGTGCCAGCAGCTTACGGGTCTACGAGCAGTACTTC
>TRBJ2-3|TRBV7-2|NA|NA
CASSLLADTQYF
TGTGCCAGCAGCTTACTAGCAGATACGCAGTATTTT
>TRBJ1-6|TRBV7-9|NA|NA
CASSLTGSSYNSPLHF
TGTGCCAGCAGCTTAACGGGGAGCTCCTATAATTCACCCCTCCACTTT
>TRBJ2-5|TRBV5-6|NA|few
CASSFSFRGIQETQYF
TGTGCCAGCAGCTTTAGTTTTCGCGGGATCCAAGAGACCCAGTACTTC
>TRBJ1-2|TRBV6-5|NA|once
CASFSGTQVGGYTF
TGTGCCTCCTTTTCTGGGACCCAAGTCGGTGGCTACACCTTC
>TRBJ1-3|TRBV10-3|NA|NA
CAIRGRTWDTIYF
TGTGCCATCAGAGGACGGACCTGGGACACCATATATTTT
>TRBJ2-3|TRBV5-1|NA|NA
CASGWGGTTDTQYF
TGCGCCAGCGGATGGGGCGGGACCACAGATACGCAGTATTTT
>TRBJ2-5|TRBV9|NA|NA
CASSPRQYQETQYF
TGTGCCAGCAGCCCCCGACAGTACCAAGAGACCCAGTACTTC